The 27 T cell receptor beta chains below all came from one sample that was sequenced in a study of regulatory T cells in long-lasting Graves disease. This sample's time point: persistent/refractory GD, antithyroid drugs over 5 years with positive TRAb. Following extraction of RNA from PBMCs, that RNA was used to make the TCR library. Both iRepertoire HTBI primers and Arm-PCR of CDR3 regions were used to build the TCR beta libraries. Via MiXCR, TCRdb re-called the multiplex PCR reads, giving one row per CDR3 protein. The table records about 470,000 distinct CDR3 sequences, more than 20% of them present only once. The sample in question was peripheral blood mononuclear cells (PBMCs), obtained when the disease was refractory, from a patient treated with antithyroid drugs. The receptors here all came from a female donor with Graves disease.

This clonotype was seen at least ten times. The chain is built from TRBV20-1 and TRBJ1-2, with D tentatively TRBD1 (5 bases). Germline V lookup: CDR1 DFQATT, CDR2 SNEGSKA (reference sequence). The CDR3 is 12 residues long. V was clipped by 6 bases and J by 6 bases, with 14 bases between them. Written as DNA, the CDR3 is TGCAGTGCGGCAAGGGGATATGATGGCTACACCTTC. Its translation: CSAARGYDGYTF.

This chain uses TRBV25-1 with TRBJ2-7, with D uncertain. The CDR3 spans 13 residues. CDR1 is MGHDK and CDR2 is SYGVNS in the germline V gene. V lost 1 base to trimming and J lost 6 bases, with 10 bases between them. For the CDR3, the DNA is TGTGCCAGCAGTGAATCCGCCAGATTCGAGCAGTACTTC. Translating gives CASSESARFEQYF.

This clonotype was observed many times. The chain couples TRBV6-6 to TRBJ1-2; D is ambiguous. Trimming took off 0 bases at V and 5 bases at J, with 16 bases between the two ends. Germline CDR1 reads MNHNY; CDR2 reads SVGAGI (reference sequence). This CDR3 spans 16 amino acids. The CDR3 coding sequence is TGTGCCAGCAGTTACTCGATGATCGCGAGCCCTTATGGCTACACCTTC. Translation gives CASSYSMIASPYGYTF.

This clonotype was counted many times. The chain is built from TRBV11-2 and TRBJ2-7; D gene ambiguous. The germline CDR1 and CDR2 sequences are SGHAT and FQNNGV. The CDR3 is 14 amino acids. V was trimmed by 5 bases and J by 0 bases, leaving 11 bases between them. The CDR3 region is CASSVGGLSYEQYF. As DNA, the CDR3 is TGTGCCAGCAGCGTGGGTGGCCTCTCCTACGAGCAGTACTTC.

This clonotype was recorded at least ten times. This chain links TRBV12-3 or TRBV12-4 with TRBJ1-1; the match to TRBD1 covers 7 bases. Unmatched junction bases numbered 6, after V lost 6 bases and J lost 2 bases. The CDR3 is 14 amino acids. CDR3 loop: CASRGGQLNTEAFF. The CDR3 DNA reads TGTGCCAGCAGGGGGGGACAGCTAAACACTGAAGCTTTCTTT.

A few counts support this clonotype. CDR3 sequence: CSAYTPGGTYEQYF. As DNA, the CDR3 is TGCAGTGCTTATACCCCAGGGGGGACCTACGAGCAGTACTTC. The chain is built from TRBV20-1 and TRBJ2-7, with D maybe TRBD1 (7 bases). Between the trimmed V and J ends, which lost 5 bases and 2 bases, there was a span of 16 bases. The CDR3 runs to 14 residues. From germline, CDR1 is DFQATT and CDR2 SNEGSKA (reference sequence).

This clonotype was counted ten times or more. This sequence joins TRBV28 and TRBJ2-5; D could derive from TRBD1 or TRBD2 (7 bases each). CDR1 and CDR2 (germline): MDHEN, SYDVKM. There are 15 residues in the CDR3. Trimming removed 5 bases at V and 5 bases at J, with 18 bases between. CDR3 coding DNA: TGTGCCAGCAGTGAGGCACCAGGGGGGGTGGAGACCCAGTACTTC. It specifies CASSEAPGGVETQYF.

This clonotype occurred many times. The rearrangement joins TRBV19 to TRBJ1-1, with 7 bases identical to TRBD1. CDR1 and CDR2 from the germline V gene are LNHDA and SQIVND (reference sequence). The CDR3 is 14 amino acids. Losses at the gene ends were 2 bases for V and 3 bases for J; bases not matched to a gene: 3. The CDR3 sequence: CASSIRGPYTEAFF. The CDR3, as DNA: TGTGCCAGTAGTATAAGGGGGCCGTACACTGAAGCTTTCTTT. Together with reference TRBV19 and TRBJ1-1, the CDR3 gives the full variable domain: DGGITQSPKYLFRKEGQNVTLSCEQNLNHDAMYWYRQDPGQGLRLIYYSQIVNDFQKGDIAEGYSVSREKKESFPLTVTSAQKNPTAFYLCASSIRGPYTEAFFGQGTRLTVV.

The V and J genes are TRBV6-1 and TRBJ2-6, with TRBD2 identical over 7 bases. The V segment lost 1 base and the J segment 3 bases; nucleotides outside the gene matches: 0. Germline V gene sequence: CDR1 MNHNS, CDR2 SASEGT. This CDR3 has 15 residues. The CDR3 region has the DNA TGTGCCAGCAGTGAAGGGGAGGGTGGGGCCAACGTCCTGACTTTC. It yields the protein CASSEGEGGANVLTF.

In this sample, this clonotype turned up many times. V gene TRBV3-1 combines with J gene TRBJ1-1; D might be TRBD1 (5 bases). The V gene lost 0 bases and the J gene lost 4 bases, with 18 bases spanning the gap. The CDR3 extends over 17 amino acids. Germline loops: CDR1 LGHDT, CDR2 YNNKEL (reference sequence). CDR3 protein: CASSQDWKGKVGTEAFF. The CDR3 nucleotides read TGTGCCAGCAGCCAAGATTGGAAGGGGAAGGTGGGCACTGAAGCTTTCTTT.

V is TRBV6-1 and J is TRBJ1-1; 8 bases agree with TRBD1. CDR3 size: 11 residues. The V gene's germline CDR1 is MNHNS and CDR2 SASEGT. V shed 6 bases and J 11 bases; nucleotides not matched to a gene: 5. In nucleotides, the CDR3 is TGTGCCAGCAGGGACAGGGTGATCGCTTTCTTT. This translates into CASRDRVIAFF.

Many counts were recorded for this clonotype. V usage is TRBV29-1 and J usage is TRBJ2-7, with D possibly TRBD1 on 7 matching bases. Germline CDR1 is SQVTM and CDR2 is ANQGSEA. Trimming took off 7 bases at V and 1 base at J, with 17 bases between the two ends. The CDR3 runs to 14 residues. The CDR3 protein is CSAGGTATSYEQYF. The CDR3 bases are TGCAGCGCAGGCGGGACAGCAACTTCCTACGAGCAGTACTTC.

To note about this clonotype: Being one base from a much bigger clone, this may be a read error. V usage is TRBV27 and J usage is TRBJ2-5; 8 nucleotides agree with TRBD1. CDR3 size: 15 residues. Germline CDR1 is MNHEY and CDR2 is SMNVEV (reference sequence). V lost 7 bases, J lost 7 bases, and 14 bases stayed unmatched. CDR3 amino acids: CASTLGQGAWGTQYF. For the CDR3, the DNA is TGTGCCAGCACGCTGGGGCAGGGGGCATGGGGGACCCAGTACTTC.

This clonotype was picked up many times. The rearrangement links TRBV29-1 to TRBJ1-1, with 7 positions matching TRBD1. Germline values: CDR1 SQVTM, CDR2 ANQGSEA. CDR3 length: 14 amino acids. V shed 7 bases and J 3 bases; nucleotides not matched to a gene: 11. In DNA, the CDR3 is TGCAGCGCCGAAACTTCAGGGGGGTACACTGAAGCTTTCTTT. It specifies CSAETSGGYTEAFF.

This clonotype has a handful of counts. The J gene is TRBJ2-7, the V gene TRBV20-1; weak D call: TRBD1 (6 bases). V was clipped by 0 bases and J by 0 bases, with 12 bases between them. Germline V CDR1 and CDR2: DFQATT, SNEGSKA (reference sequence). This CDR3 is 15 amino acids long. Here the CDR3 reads CSARDWGRGSYEQYF. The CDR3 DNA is TGCAGTGCTAGAGATTGGGGCAGGGGCTCCTACGAGCAGTACTTC.

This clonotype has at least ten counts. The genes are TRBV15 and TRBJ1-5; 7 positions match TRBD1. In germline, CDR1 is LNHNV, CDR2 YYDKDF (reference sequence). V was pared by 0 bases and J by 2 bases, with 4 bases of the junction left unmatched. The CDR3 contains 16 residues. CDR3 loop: CATSRDQGGRNQPQHF. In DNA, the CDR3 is TGTGCCACCAGCAGAGATCAGGGGGGCCGCAATCAGCCCCAGCATTTT.

The CDR3 DNA follows: TGTGCCAGTAGTGGGGGACAGGGGTCTGGGGCCAACGTCCTGACTTTC. Its translation is CASSGGQGSGANVLTF. The genes are TRBV19 and TRBJ2-6, with 10 bases aligning to TRBD1. The V segment lost 5 bases and the J segment 1 base; nucleotides outside the gene matches: 2. The CDR3 is 16 amino acids. Germline V gene lookup returns CDR1 LNHDA and CDR2 SQIVND (reference sequence). Complete variable domain (other parts from reference TRBV19 and TRBJ2-6): DGGITQSPKYLFRKEGQNVTLSCEQNLNHDAMYWYRQDPGQGLRLIYYSQIVNDFQKGDIAEGYSVSREKKESFPLTVTSAQKNPTAFYLCASSGGQGSGANVLTFGAGSRLTVL.

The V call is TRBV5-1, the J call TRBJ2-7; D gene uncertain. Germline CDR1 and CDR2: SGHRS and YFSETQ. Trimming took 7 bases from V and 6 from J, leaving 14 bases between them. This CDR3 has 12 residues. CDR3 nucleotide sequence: TGCGCCAGCTACGGGCCAGATGGCGAGCAGTACTTC. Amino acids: CASYGPDGEQYF.

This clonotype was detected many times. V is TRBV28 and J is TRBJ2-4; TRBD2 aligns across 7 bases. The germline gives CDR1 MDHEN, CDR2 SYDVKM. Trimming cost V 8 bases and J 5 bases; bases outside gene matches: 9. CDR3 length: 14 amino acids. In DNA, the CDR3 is TGTGCCAGCGATTGGGGGGGATCAGAAAACATTCAGTACTTC. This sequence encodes CASDWGGSENIQYF.

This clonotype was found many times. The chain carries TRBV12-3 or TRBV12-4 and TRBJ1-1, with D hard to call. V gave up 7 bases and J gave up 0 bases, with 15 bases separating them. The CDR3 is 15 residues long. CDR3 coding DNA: TGTGCCAGCACTCAGGCCATGGGCATGAACACTGAAGCTTTCTTT. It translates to CASTQAMGMNTEAFF.

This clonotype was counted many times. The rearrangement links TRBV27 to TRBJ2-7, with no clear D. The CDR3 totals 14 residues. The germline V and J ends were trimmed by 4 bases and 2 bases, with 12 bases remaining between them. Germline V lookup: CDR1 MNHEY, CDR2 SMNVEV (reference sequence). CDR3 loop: CASSSGVLTYEQYF. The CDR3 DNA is TGTGCCAGCAGTTCTGGAGTCCTCACCTACGAGCAGTACTTC.

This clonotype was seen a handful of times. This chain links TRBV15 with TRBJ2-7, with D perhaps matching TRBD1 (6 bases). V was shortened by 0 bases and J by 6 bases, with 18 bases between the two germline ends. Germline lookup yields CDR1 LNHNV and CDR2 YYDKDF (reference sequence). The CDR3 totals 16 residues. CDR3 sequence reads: CATSRDRARGSVEQYF. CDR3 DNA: TGTGCCACCAGCAGAGACCGGGCCAGGGGATCGGTCGAGCAGTACTTC.

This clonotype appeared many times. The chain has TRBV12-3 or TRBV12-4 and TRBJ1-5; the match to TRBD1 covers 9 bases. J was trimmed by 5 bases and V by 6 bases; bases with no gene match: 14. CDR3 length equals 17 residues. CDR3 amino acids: CASSIIPLGTGHQPQHF. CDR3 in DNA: TGTGCCAGCAGCATTATCCCATTGGGGACAGGGCATCAGCCCCAGCATTTT.

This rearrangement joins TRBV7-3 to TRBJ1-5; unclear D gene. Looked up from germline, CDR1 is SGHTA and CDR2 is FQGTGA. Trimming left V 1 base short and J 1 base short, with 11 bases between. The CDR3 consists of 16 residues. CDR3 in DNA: TGTGCCAGCAGCTTAATGGGTTTAGGGAGCAATCAGCCCCAGCATTTT. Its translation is CASSLMGLGSNQPQHF.

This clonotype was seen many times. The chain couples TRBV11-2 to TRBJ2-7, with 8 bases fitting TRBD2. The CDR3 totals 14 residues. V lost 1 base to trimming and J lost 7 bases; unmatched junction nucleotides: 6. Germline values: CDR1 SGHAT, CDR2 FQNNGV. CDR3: CASSLASLAGEQYF. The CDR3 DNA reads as TGTGCCAGCAGCTTAGCATCCCTAGCGGGTGAGCAGTACTTC.

As DNA, the CDR3 is TGTGCCAGCAGTGAAATGACTAGCGGGAGGTTTGGTGAGCAGTTCTTC. Translated, it gives CASSEMTSGRFGEQFF. The chain combines TRBV2 with TRBJ2-1; 13 bases are shared with TRBD2. The V segment lost 2 bases and the J segment 9 bases; nucleotides outside the gene matches: 7. Germline assignment: CDR1 SNHLY and CDR2 FYNNEI. The CDR3 contains 16 residues.

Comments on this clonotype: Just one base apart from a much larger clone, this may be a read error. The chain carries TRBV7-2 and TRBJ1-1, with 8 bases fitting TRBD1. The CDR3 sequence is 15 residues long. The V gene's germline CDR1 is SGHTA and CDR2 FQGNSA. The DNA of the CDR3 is TGTGCCAGCAGCTCCGATGACAGGGGTAACACTGAAGCTCTCTTT. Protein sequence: CASSSDDRGNTEALF. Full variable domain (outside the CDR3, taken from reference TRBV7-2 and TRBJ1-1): GAGVSQSPSNKVTEKGKDVELRCDPISGHTALYWYRQSLGQGLEFLIYFQGNSAPDKSGLPSDRFSAERTGGSVSTLTIQRTQQEDSAVYLCASSSDDRGNTEALFGQGTRLTVV.